The 23 T cell receptor beta chains below all came from one sample that was sequenced in a study of control samples from healthy donors and cancer patients. Clones were read by immunoSEQ multiplex PCR, and TCRdb kept only the in-frame ones, dropping some. In the table there are approximately 50,000 clones, roughly 87% of which are singletons. Source material: PBMCs. The source is a man aged 55 to 70 with head and neck cancer.

The chain recombines TRBV28 with TRBJ2-7, with 9 bases lining up with TRBD1. J gave up 2 bases and V 5 bases, and 4 bases lay outside the gene matches. Germline values: CDR1 MDHEN, CDR2 SYDVKM. This CDR3 comprises 14 residues. CDR3 loop: CASSTGGQPYEQYF. CDR3 coding DNA: TGTGCCAGCAGTACAGGGGGCCAGCCCTACGAGCAGTACTTC.

This chain joins TRBV19 and TRBJ1-5; 7 positions match TRBD1. The length of the CDR3 is 15 residues. V trimming: 5 bases; J trimming: 2 bases; junction bases outside the gene matches: 6. Germline assignment: CDR1 LNHDA and CDR2 SQIVND (reference sequence). The CDR3 DNA is TGTGCCAGTAGTTCCCGGGACAGCGGCAATCAGCCCCAGCATTTT. This translates into CASSSRDSGNQPQHF.

This chain uses TRBV25-1 with TRBJ1-6, with D possibly matching TRBD1 (5 bases). The germline V and J ends were trimmed by 6 bases and 8 bases, with 14 bases remaining between them. The CDR3 length is 14 residues. Germline assignment: CDR1 MGHDK and CDR2 SYGVNS. The CDR3 reads CASRRGEADSPLHF. The CDR3, as DNA: TGTGCCAGCAGGCGGGGGGAGGCGGATTCACCCCTCCACTTT.

This clone has just one count. CDR3 region: CASSVGSGQGVLGEQYF. The CDR3 DNA is TGTGCCAGCAGCGTAGGATCGGGACAGGGTGTGTTGGGCGAGCAGTACTTC. The rearrangement uses TRBV9 and TRBJ2-7; 9 bases are a match to TRBD1. The CDR3 totals 17 residues. Germline trimming cut 0 bases from V and 6 bases from J; bases unmatched to any gene: 13. CDR1 and CDR2 (germline): SGDLS, YYNGEE.

The chain links TRBV5-1 to TRBJ2-5, with D uncertain. V lost 0 bases and J 3 bases, leaving 6 bases between the germline ends. Germline lookup yields CDR1 SGHRS and CDR2 YFSETQ. The CDR3 is 13 amino acids. The CDR3 DNA reads TGCGCCAGCAGCTTGGTGGGTAAAGAGACCCAGTACTTC. This sequence encodes CASSLVGKETQYF.

The CDR3 nucleotides read TGTGCCAGCAGTTTTGTCTCTGGGGCCAACGTCCTGACTTTC. Translated, it gives CASSFVSGANVLTF. The chain employs TRBV28 and TRBJ2-6; the D is unclear. Looked up from germline, CDR1 is MDHEN and CDR2 is SYDVKM. Trimming stripped 3 bases from V and 0 bases from J, with 3 bases between. The CDR3 extends over 14 amino acids.

The chain carries TRBV10-3 and TRBJ2-5; D is perhaps TRBD1 or TRBD2 (6 bases each). This CDR3 region has 14 residues. Trimming removed 10 bases at V and 5 bases at J, with 20 bases between. CDR1 ENHRY and CDR2 SYGVKD come from the germline V gene. The CDR3 DNA sequence: TGTGCCACGCGTCCCGACCGGGGGCTGGAGACCCAGTACTTC. Protein product: CATRPDRGLETQYF.

This clone was seen just once. The V call is TRBV19, the J call TRBJ1-1, with 7 bases that match TRBD1. The J segment lost 6 bases and the V segment lost 6 bases, leaving 10 bases of the junction unmatched. The CDR3 is 14 residues long. Per germline, CDR1 LNHDA and CDR2 SQIVND (reference sequence). In DNA form, the CDR3 reads TGTGCCAGTAGACCAACACAGGGGTCGGCTGAAGCTTTCTTT. This encodes CASRPTQGSAEAFF.

The V call is TRBV4-1, the J call TRBJ1-3; D might be TRBD1 (5 bases). V shed 0 bases and J shed 8 bases, with 17 bases lying between them. Germline V gene data show CDR1 as MGHRA and CDR2 as YSYEKL. This CDR3 has 16 amino acids. This CDR3 is CASSQDSAGGFDTIYF. The CDR3 DNA follows: TGCGCCAGCAGCCAAGATTCGGCCGGGGGGTTCGACACCATATATTTT.

The rearrangement uses TRBV2 and TRBJ2-2, with 8 bases matching TRBD2. V was pared by 6 bases and J by 4 bases, with 13 bases of the junction left unmatched. CDR1 is SNHLY, CDR2 FYNNEI, per germline. The CDR3 totals 17 residues. The CDR3 sequence is CASRAGLGVLSTGELFF. The CDR3 nucleotides read TGTGCCAGCAGGGCGGGACTAGGGGTATTGAGCACCGGGGAGCTGTTTTTT.

Here the CDR3 DNA reads TGTGCCAGCAGTTATCTCCAGTACTATACGCAGTATTTT. Its protein is CASSYLQYYTQYF. The V gene is TRBV6-2 or TRBV6-3, the J gene TRBJ2-3; D remains ambiguous. V lost 3 bases and J 7 bases, leaving 11 bases between the germline ends. The CDR3 is 13 residues long. Looked up from germline, CDR1 is MNHEY and CDR2 is SVGEGT.

This chain connects TRBV4-2 to TRBJ2-7; D ambiguous. Germline V CDR1 and CDR2: LGHNA, YNFKEQ. V was clipped by 1 base and J by 2 bases, with 21 bases between them. There are 18 residues in the CDR3. The CDR3 loop reads CASSQAVSRQRIAYEQYF. CDR3 nucleotide sequence: TGTGCCAGCAGCCAAGCCGTGTCCAGGCAGAGGATAGCCTACGAGCAGTACTTC.

The rearrangement links TRBV11-3 to TRBJ2-1, with 7 bases that match TRBD2. The V segment lost 4 bases and the J segment 2 bases; nucleotides outside the gene matches: 2. The germline V gene has CDR1 SGHNT and CDR2 YENEEA. This CDR3 region has 14 residues. This chain's CDR3 is CASSSGLAYNEQFF. The CDR3 DNA reads TGTGCCAGCAGCTCCGGACTAGCCTACAATGAGCAGTTCTTC.

This clone was observed a handful of times. The rearrangement joins TRBV12-3 or TRBV12-4 to TRBJ2-5; D ambiguous. Trimming took off 1 base at V and 4 bases at J, with 7 bases between the two ends. This CDR3 comprises 13 residues. CDR3 in DNA: TGTGCCAGCAGTTTAGGAGGTATAGAGACCCAGTACTTC. Residues: CASSLGGIETQYF.

A remark on this clone: The sample carries other DNA sequences with the same CDR3. CDR3 loop: CASSLGQGQDTQYF. In DNA form, the CDR3 reads TGTGCCAGCAGCTTAGGACAAGGGCAAGATACGCAGTATTTT. V and J are TRBV7-2 and TRBJ2-3, with D unclear. Germline CDR1 is SGHTA and CDR2 is FQGNSA. The CDR3 runs 14 residues. Trimming shortened V by 1 base and J by 5 bases, and 10 bases separated the two germline ends.

This clone is medium-sized (0.01 to 0.1%) within its sample. The CDR3 sequence: CASSILSSRWGIEEKLFF. The DNA of the CDR3 is TGTGCCAGTAGTATATTATCGTCGAGGTGGGGGATCGAAGAAAAACTGTTTTTT. The V gene is TRBV19, the J gene TRBJ1-4, with a weak D call TRBD1 (5 bases). The ends were cut back, 2 bases at V and 8 bases at J, with 24 bases in the middle. The CDR3 consists of 18 residues. Germline-derived CDR1 and CDR2 are LNHDA and SQIVND (reference sequence).

The gene calls are TRBV5-1 and TRBJ2-1; 9 bases are shared with TRBD1. V lost 4 bases and J lost 1; bases outside the gene matches: 12. The CDR3 is made up of 18 amino acids. From germline, CDR1 is SGHRS and CDR2 YFSETQ. The CDR3 DNA reads as TGCGCCAGCAGCATTGCGGGTACCGGGACAGGGTCCTACAATGAGCAGTTCTTC. Amino acid sequence: CASSIAGTGTGSYNEQFF.

The chain couples TRBV9 to TRBJ2-3; 15 bases line up with TRBD2. The CDR3 runs to 18 residues. The V gene's germline CDR1 is SGDLS and CDR2 YYNGEE. Germline trimming cut 3 bases from V and 4 bases from J; bases unmatched to any gene: 9. The CDR3 coding sequence is TGTGCCAGCAGCGCGGGGACTAGCGGGGGGTTAGCGGCAGATACGCAGTATTTT. Its translation: CASSAGTSGGLAADTQYF.

The J gene is TRBJ2-1, the V gene TRBV10-2, with 8 bases fitting TRBD2. The trim removed 1 base at V and 8 bases at J, leaving 7 bases unmatched. Per germline, CDR1 WSHSY and CDR2 SAAADI. The CDR3 is 15 residues long. The CDR3 spells CASSELAGGLHEQFF. For the CDR3, the DNA is TGCGCCAGCAGTGAGTTGGCGGGAGGTTTGCATGAGCAGTTCTTC.

The chain employs TRBV11-2 and TRBJ2-3; 10 bases agree with TRBD2. This CDR3 spans 17 amino acids. CDR1 SGHAT and CDR2 FQNNGV come from the germline V gene. V dropped 0 bases and J dropped 4; count of bases not matched to a gene: 7. DNA of the CDR3: TGTGCCAGCAGCTTAGATTTGAGCGGGAGGGCTTCAGATACGCAGTATTTT. Encoded protein: CASSLDLSGRASDTQYF.

The J gene is TRBJ1-2, the V gene TRBV25-1; D is undetermined. The CDR3 consists of 13 residues. With 4 bases removed from V and 3 bases from J, the gap between germline ends came to 9 bases. The germline V gene encodes CDR1 MGHDK and CDR2 SYGVNS. For the CDR3, the DNA is TGTGCCAGCAGTGGAACAAACTACTATGGCTACACCTTC. Translating it yields CASSGTNYYGYTF.

The V gene is TRBV5-1, the J gene TRBJ1-3; 7 nucleotides align to TRBD1. V shed 3 bases, J shed 2 bases, and the junction held 5 bases outside the gene matches. Per germline, CDR1 SGHRS and CDR2 YFSETQ. This CDR3 region has 15 residues. CDR3 loop: CASSSQGDPGNTIYF. The CDR3 coding sequence is TGCGCCAGCAGCTCGCAGGGGGATCCTGGAAACACCATATATTTT.

This clone was detected only once. The chain recombines TRBV2 with TRBJ2-6; perhaps TRBD1 as D (6 bases). The V end lost 4 bases, the J end lost 4 bases, and 17 bases lay between the germline ends. There are 17 residues in the CDR3. CDR1 SNHLY and CDR2 FYNNEI come from the germline V gene. The CDR3 coding sequence is TGTGCCAGCAGTGGATGGAGGACAGCATCCGGGGCCAACGTCCTGACTTTC. Protein sequence: CASSGWRTASGANVLTF.